These 30 T cell receptor beta chains originate from one sample sequenced in a study of control samples from healthy donors and cancer patients. The repertoire was sequenced with immunoSEQ multiplex PCR; TCRdb's copy has only in-frame clones and lacks some. The sample lists fewer than 500,000 clones, approximately 92% seen once, with around 6.8% in the top ten. Sequencing used PBMCs. All receptors come from a middle-aged man with head and neck cancer.

This rearrangement joins TRBV5-6 to TRBJ2-5, with D perhaps matching TRBD2 (6 bases). Trimming shortened V by 3 bases and J by 5 bases, and 17 bases separated the two germline ends. CDR1 and CDR2 from the germline V gene are SGHDT and YYEEEE. This CDR3 comprises 15 residues. In DNA form, the CDR3 reads TGTGCCAGCAGCTACTCACTAGCCCGCGGGGAGACCCAGTACTTC. The encoded protein is CASSYSLARGETQYF.

V is TRBV19 and J is TRBJ2-5; D gene ambiguous. Trimming removed 3 bases at V and 5 bases at J, with 13 bases between. This CDR3 has 14 residues. Germline assignment: CDR1 LNHDA and CDR2 SQIVND (reference sequence). The CDR3 nucleotides are TGTGCCAGTAGTATTCTGGCAGGATGGGAGACCCAGTACTTC. Translated: CASSILAGWETQYF.

V is TRBV10-3 and J is TRBJ2-5; D gene ambiguous. The germline V gene has CDR1 ENHRY and CDR2 SYGVKD. The CDR3 sequence is 13 residues long. V dropped 0 bases and J dropped 2 bases, with 4 bases sitting between them. The CDR3 reads CAISESPQETQYF. CDR3 sequence (DNA): TGTGCCATCAGTGAGTCACCGCAAGAGACCCAGTACTTC.

The chain links TRBV7-2 to TRBJ1-3; 7 nucleotides agree with TRBD1. The trim removed 6 bases at V and 4 bases at J, leaving 15 bases unmatched. The CDR3 spans 17 residues. CDR1 SGHTA and CDR2 FQGNSA come from the germline V gene. CDR3 amino acids: CASRYGTAKTSGNTIYF. Here the CDR3 DNA reads TGTGCCAGCAGATACGGGACAGCCAAGACCTCGGGAAACACCATATATTTT. Full variable domain (rest looked up from reference TRBV7-2 and TRBJ1-3): GAGVSQSPSNKVTEKGKDVELRCDPISGHTALYWYRQSLGQGLEFLIYFQGNSAPDKSGLPSDRFSAERTGGSVSTLTIQRTQQEDSAVYLCASRYGTAKTSGNTIYFGEGSWLTVV.

The gene calls are TRBV11-2 and TRBJ1-5; the D gene is possibly TRBD1 (6 bases). Trimming removed 0 bases at V and 4 bases at J, with 10 bases between. The CDR3 has 15 residues. The germline CDR1 and CDR2 sequences are SGHAT and FQNNGV. Written as DNA, the CDR3 is TGTGCCAGCAGCTTAGATGGGAGGGGGAATCAGCCCCAGCATTTT. It translates to CASSLDGRGNQPQHF.

The chain employs TRBV6-5 and TRBJ2-7; D uncertain. There are 15 residues in the CDR3. CDR1 and CDR2 (germline): MNHEY, SVGAGI. Trimming shortened V by 0 bases and J by 0 bases, and 9 bases separated the two germline ends. The CDR3 loop reads CASSYSSEDSYEQYF. DNA of the CDR3: TGTGCCAGCAGTTACTCGTCAGAAGACTCCTACGAGCAGTACTTC.

This rearrangement joins TRBV5-8 to TRBJ1-3; no definite D call. Germline CDR1 reads SGHTS; CDR2 reads YDEGEE. The V gene lost 2 bases and the J gene lost 0 bases, with 6 bases spanning the gap. This CDR3 has 14 amino acids. CDR3 residues: CASSFWSSGNTIYF. The CDR3 bases are TGTGCCAGCAGCTTCTGGAGCTCTGGAAACACCATATATTTT.

This clone was picked up one time. The V and J genes are TRBV12-3 or TRBV12-4 and TRBJ1-5; no clear D gene. V was pared by 0 bases and J by 5 bases, with 5 bases between. The CDR3 spans 13 residues. In DNA, the CDR3 is TGTGCCAGCAGTTTAGCGATGGATCAGCCCCAGCATTTT. Translated, it gives CASSLAMDQPQHF.

The chain links TRBV9 to TRBJ2-1; possible D gene TRBD2, 7 bases. Trimming shortened V by 1 base and J by 7 bases, and 15 bases separated the two germline ends. Germline lookup yields CDR1 SGDLS and CDR2 YYNGEE. This CDR3 has 15 amino acids. Here the CDR3 DNA reads TGTGCCAGCAGCGTACTCGTGGGGGGGCATAATGAGCAGTTCTTC. Amino acids: CASSVLVGGHNEQFF.

The CDR3 region has the DNA TGTGCCAGTAGTATAGGGTTCTCGCGCTCTGGAAACACCATATATTTT. Translation gives CASSIGFSRSGNTIYF. The rearrangement links TRBV19 to TRBJ1-3; D is unclear. Germline V CDR1 and CDR2: LNHDA, SQIVND (reference sequence). CDR3 length: 16 amino acids. V was clipped by 1 base and J by 0 bases, with 10 bases between them.

This clone has a count of ten or more. The V call is TRBV19, the J call TRBJ2-1, with D possibly matching TRBD1 (5 bases). Germline V gene data show CDR1 as LNHDA and CDR2 as SQIVND (reference sequence). The CDR3 is 12 amino acids. The V end lost 5 bases, the J end lost 10 bases, and 12 bases lay between the germline ends. CDR3 region: CASSQQGPEQFF. CDR3 nucleotide sequence: TGTGCCAGTAGTCAGCAGGGCCCGGAGCAGTTCTTC.

The J gene is TRBJ2-5, the V gene TRBV28; D gene ambiguous. V was clipped by 5 bases and J by 2 bases, with 6 bases between them. Germline assignment: CDR1 MDHEN and CDR2 SYDVKM. There are 12 residues in the CDR3. The CDR3 sequence: CASSTTQETQYF. CDR3 nucleotide sequence: TGTGCCAGCAGTACAACGCAAGAGACCCAGTACTTC.

On this clone itself: This CDR3 is also generated by other DNA sequences in the sample. The rearrangement joins TRBV9 to TRBJ1-4, with TRBD1 matching 8 bases. This CDR3 region has 16 residues. Germline V gene sequence: CDR1 SGDLS, CDR2 YYNGEE. The J segment lost 2 bases and the V segment lost 0 bases, leaving 3 bases of the junction unmatched. CDR3 amino acids: CASSVDTGGTNEKLFF. The DNA of the CDR3 is TGTGCCAGCAGCGTAGACACAGGGGGGACTAATGAAAAACTGTTTTTT.

In its sample, this clone was seen a few times. The rearrangement uses TRBV2 and TRBJ2-3, with D perhaps assigned TRBD1 or TRBD2 (5 bases each). The CDR3 covers 15 residues. The germline V gene encodes CDR1 SNHLY and CDR2 FYNNEI. Trimming stripped 7 bases from V and 2 bases from J, with 16 bases between. The CDR3 loop reads CASTPGPGATDTQYF. The DNA of the CDR3 is TGTGCCAGCACTCCGGGCCCCGGGGCCACAGATACGCAGTATTTT.

Note on this clone: The junction shows a germline mismatch at one end, possibly a read error. V gene TRBV5-4 combines with J gene TRBJ2-7; a possible D gene is TRBD1 (5 bases). CDR3 size: 13 residues. Germline V gene sequence: CDR1 SGHNT, CDR2 YYREEE (reference sequence). The CDR3 here is CVSSLDTTYEQYF. CDR3 DNA sequence: TGTGTCAGCAGCTTGGACACGACCTACGAGCAGTACTTC.

The J gene is TRBJ1-2, the V gene TRBV28; D call uncertain. CDR3 length equals 13 residues. The V and J ends lost 6 bases and 3 bases respectively, with 11 bases between them. Germline V gene data show CDR1 as MDHEN and CDR2 as SYDVKM. Written as DNA, the CDR3 is TGTGCCAGCAGACCGGCTCCACACTATGGCTACACCTTC. Residues: CASRPAPHYGYTF.

The chain employs TRBV27 and TRBJ2-7; 9 positions match TRBD1. V trimming: 5 bases; J trimming: 6 bases; junction bases outside the gene matches: 14. Germline V gene sequence: CDR1 MNHEY, CDR2 SMNVEV (reference sequence). This CDR3 comprises 16 residues. CDR3 loop: CASSPSSRDRVSEQYF. The CDR3 DNA reads TGTGCCAGCAGTCCCTCCTCCCGGGACAGGGTGAGCGAGCAGTACTTC.

This clone was counted only a few times. This chain uses TRBV27 with TRBJ2-6; D perhaps matches TRBD2 (5 bases). The length of the CDR3 is 20 residues. Trimming took off 4 bases at V and 0 bases at J, with 22 bases between the two ends. Germline lookup yields CDR1 MNHEY and CDR2 SMNVEV (reference sequence). Here the CDR3 DNA reads TGTGCCAGCAGTTCCCTTACGGGGAGTATAATTAGCTCTGGGGCCAACGTCCTGACTTTC. Protein: CASSSLTGSIISSGANVLTF.

This chain links TRBV9 with TRBJ2-7, with D perhaps matching TRBD1 or TRBD2 (5 bases each). Germline V CDR1 and CDR2: SGDLS, YYNGEE. The length of the CDR3 is 14 residues. V was trimmed by 3 bases and J by 2 bases, leaving 12 bases between them. In DNA form, the CDR3 reads TGTGCCAGCAGCGCGGGACGGACCCCCTACGAGCAGTACTTC. Translated, it gives CASSAGRTPYEQYF.

The J gene is TRBJ2-2, the V gene TRBV5-4; 10 nucleotides match TRBD2. Looked up from germline, CDR1 is SGHNT and CDR2 is YYREEE (reference sequence). CDR3 length: 16 amino acids. J was trimmed by 5 bases and V by 0 bases; bases with no gene match: 4. In nucleotides, the CDR3 is TGTGCCAGCAGCTTGGCTAGCGGGAGATTGACCGGGGAGCTGTTTTTT. This sequence encodes CASSLASGRLTGELFF.

The chain recombines TRBV9 with TRBJ2-6, with D possibly matching TRBD1 (5 bases). This CDR3 is built from 16 residues. Germline CDR1 reads SGDLS; CDR2 reads YYNGEE. V dropped 0 bases and J dropped 2 bases, with 9 bases sitting between them. CDR3 amino acids: CASSVATAPGANVLTF. The CDR3 region has the DNA TGTGCCAGCAGCGTAGCGACAGCCCCTGGGGCCAACGTCCTGACTTTC.

Regarding this clone: In the same sample, other DNA sequences code for this CDR3. The chain links TRBV7-9 to TRBJ2-2; D gene ambiguous. This CDR3 has 13 amino acids. V lost 2 bases and J 4 bases, leaving 5 bases between the germline ends. Germline values: CDR1 SEHNR, CDR2 FQNEAQ (reference sequence). The CDR3 DNA reads as TGTGCCAGCAGCTTATCAAGCACCGGGGAGCTGTTTTTT. This sequence encodes CASSLSSTGELFF.

The J gene is TRBJ2-2, the V gene TRBV27, with 10 positions matching TRBD1. V lost 8 bases and J lost 4; bases outside the gene matches: 10. Germline V gene data show CDR1 as MNHEY and CDR2 as SMNVEV (reference sequence). The CDR3 loop spans 16 amino acids. The chain's CDR3 is CASGRQGQGLTGELFF. CDR3 nucleotide sequence: TGTGCCAGCGGACGACAGGGACAGGGGCTCACCGGGGAGCTGTTTTTT.

The chain is built from TRBV5-6 and TRBJ2-1, with D unresolved. V lost 0 bases, J lost 6 bases, and 16 bases lay in between. Germline V lookup: CDR1 SGHDT, CDR2 YYEEEE. The CDR3 is 16 residues long. The DNA of the CDR3 is TGTGCCAGCAGCTTGGCGGGTCAGCCCTCGTCCAATGAGCAGTTCTTC. It encodes CASSLAGQPSSNEQFF. Combining the CDR3 with reference TRBV5-6 and TRBJ2-1 gives the whole variable domain DAGVTQSPTHLIKTRGQQVTLRCSPKSGHDTVSWYQQALGQGPQFIFQYYEEEERQRGNFPDRFSGHQFPNYSSELNVNALLLGDSALYLCASSLAGQPSSNEQFFGPGTRLTVL.

This sequence joins TRBV11-2 and TRBJ2-7, with D perhaps assigned TRBD1 or TRBD2 (6 bases each). CDR3 length: 14 amino acids. The germline V gene has CDR1 SGHAT and CDR2 FQNNGV. Trimming shortened V by 2 bases and J by 7 bases, and 15 bases separated the two germline ends. CDR3 loop: CASSLQMGAGEQYF. CDR3 DNA: TGTGCCAGCAGCTTACAAATGGGGGCGGGGGAGCAGTACTTC.

The chain couples TRBV28 to TRBJ2-2, with 7 bases aligning to TRBD1. Per germline, CDR1 MDHEN and CDR2 SYDVKM. V was pared by 6 bases and J by 7 bases, with 8 bases of the junction left unmatched. This CDR3 is 14 amino acids long. The CDR3 nucleotides read TGTGCCAGCAGGAAACAACAGGGGTTCGGGGAGCTGTTTTTT. Translating gives CASRKQQGFGELFF.

The chain recombines TRBV11-3 with TRBJ2-1; possible D gene TRBD2, 5 bases. Looked up from germline, CDR1 is SGHNT and CDR2 is YENEEA. The ends were cut back, 2 bases at V and 4 bases at J, with 9 bases in the middle. The length of the CDR3 is 14 residues. The CDR3 DNA sequence: TGTGCCAGCAGCTTAAGGTCGGGGTACAATGAGCAGTTCTTC. It encodes CASSLRSGYNEQFF.

The rearrangement joins TRBV27 to TRBJ2-3; 9 nucleotides line up with TRBD1. CDR1 is MNHEY and CDR2 is SMNVEV in the germline V gene (reference sequence). J was trimmed by 6 bases and V by 6 bases; bases with no gene match: 1. The CDR3 is 12 residues long. CDR3 region: CASRTGGDTQYF. Here the CDR3 DNA reads TGTGCCAGCAGGACAGGGGGGGATACGCAGTATTTT.

The chain uses TRBV28 and TRBJ2-4; 13 bases fit TRBD2. The CDR3 consists of 16 residues. With V trimmed by 5 bases and J by 3 bases, 4 bases remained unmatched. CDR1 is MDHEN and CDR2 is SYDVKM in the germline V gene. CDR3 amino acids: CASSPGLAGYKNIQYF. The CDR3 region has the DNA TGTGCCAGCAGTCCGGGACTAGCGGGGTACAAAAACATTCAGTACTTC.

The chain couples TRBV28 to TRBJ2-3, with D unresolved. The germline V gene has CDR1 MDHEN and CDR2 SYDVKM. The CDR3 is 16 amino acids. V lost 7 bases, J lost 0 bases, and 17 bases lay in between. This chain's CDR3 is CASTEPGLTSTDTQYF. The CDR3 nucleotides read TGTGCCAGCACTGAACCAGGCTTAACTAGCACAGATACGCAGTATTTT.